This T cell receptor beta chain is from a study of blood T cells in healthy people across ages. Overall study context: About one barcoded beta molecule was captured per two T cells (by template switching).

There are many counts of this clonotype. Its cognate antigen is unknown. The CDR3 is made up of 13 amino acids. CDR1 is SQVTM and CDR2 is ANQGSEA in the germline V gene. Trimming at V came to 4 bases and at J to 8 bases, leaving 7 bases not matched to a gene. Study-level results: Reliance upon unsorted PBMCs precluded definitive naive versus antigen-experienced comparison. The recorded TCR beta diversity per million T cells decreased in a roughly linear manner with age.

Primed by a sample-barcoded 5' primer and a J-beta primer mix, a second PCR proceeded for 7 to 11 cycles. Each CDR3 protein is one row after TCRdb ran MiXCR on the 5' RACE reads. The sample lists 730,000 or so distinct CDR3 sequences; approximately 43% were seen once. The sample was blood. The receptor's source is a woman aged 55-75 years in good health. The chain combines TRBV29-1 with TRBJ2-1, with 8 nucleotides matching TRBD2. CDR3 nucleotides: TGCAGCGTTGTTGCACTAGCGGTCGATGAGCAGTTCTTC. Its translation: CSVVALAVDEQFF.